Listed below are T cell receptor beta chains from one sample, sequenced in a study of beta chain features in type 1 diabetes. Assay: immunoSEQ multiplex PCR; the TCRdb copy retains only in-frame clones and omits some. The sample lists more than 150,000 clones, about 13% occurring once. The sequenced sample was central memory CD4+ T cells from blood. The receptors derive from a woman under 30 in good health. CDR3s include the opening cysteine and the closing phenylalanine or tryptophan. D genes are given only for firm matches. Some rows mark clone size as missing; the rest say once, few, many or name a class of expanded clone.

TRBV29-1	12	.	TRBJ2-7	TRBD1	CSVGAGGDEQYF	TGCAGCGTTGGAGCAGGGGGTGACGAGCAGTACTTC
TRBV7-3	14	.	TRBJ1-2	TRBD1	CASSITGTGIGYTF	TGTGCCAGCAGCATCACCGGGACAGGGATTGGCTACACCTTC
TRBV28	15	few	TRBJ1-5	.	CASRTSGSGNQPQHF	TGTGCCAGCAGAACCTCAGGGTCGGGCAATCAGCCCCAGCATTTT
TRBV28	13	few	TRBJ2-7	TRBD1	CASTSFRGYEQYF	TGTGCCAGCACCTCGTTCAGGGGGTACGAGCAGTACTTC
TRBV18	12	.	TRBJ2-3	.	CASSIQTDTQYF	TGTGCCAGCTCAATACAAACAGATACGCAGTATTTT
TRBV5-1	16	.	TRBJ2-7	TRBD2	CASSPRGTSGTTEQYF	TGCGCCAGCAGCCCTCGGGGGACTAGCGGGACGACCGAGCAGTACTTC
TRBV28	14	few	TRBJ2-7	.	CASSFPASRVEQYF	TGTGCCAGCAGCTTCCCTGCATCTCGGGTCGAGCAGTACTTC
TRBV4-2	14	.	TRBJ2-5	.	CASSPSGSEETQYF	TGTGCCAGCAGCCCAAGTGGCAGTGAAGAGACCCAGTACTTC
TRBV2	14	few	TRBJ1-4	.	CASSGGRRKEKLFF	TGTGCCAGCAGCGGGGGACGAAGGAAGGAAAAACTGTTTTTT
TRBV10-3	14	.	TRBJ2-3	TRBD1	CAIRGQGGTDTQYF	TGTGCCATCAGGGGACAGGGGGGCACAGATACGCAGTATTTT
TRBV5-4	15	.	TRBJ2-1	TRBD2	CASSLNRGSDHEQFF	TGTGCCAGCAGCTTGAACCGCGGGAGCGACCATGAGCAGTTCTTC
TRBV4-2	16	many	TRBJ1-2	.	CASSQEATGLPYGYTF	TGTGCCAGCAGCCAAGAGGCCACGGGACTTCCCTATGGCTACACCTTC
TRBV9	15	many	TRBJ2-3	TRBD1	CASRSDGTGTDTQYF	TGTGCCAGCAGGAGCGACGGGACAGGGACAGATACGCAGTATTTT
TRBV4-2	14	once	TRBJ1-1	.	CASSQDLLNTEAFF	TGTGCCAGCAGCCAAGATTTGCTAAACACTGAAGCTTTCTTT